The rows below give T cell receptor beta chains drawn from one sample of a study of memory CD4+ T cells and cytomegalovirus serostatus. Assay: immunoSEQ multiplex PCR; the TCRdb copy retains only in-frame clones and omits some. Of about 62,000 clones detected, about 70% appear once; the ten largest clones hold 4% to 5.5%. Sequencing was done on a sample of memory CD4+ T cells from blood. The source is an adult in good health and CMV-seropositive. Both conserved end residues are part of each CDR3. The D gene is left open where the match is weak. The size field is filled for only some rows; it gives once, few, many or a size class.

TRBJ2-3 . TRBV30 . CAWSVGTEDTQYF TGTGCCTGGAGTGTCGGGACGGAGGATACGCAGTATTTT
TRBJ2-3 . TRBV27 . CASSLGQSHTDTQYF TGTGCCAGCAGTTTAGGCCAGAGCCACACAGATACGCAGTATTTT
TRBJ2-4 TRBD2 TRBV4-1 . CASSRGGLAGPAKNIQYF TGCGCCAGCAGCCGAGGGGGACTAGCGGGCCCCGCCAAAAACATTCAGTACTTC
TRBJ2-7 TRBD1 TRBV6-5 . CASSKQGRGDEQYF TGTGCCAGCAGCAAACAGGGGAGAGGCGACGAGCAGTACTTC
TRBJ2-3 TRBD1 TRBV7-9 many CASSPRQGVSTDTQYF TGTGCCAGCAGCCCTAGACAGGGGGTTAGCACAGATACGCAGTATTTT
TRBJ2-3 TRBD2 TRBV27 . CASSSYGTSGSDTQYF TGTGCCAGCAGTTCCTACGGGACTAGCGGGTCTGATACGCAGTATTTT
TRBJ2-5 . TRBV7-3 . CASSPTGISGETQYF TGTGCCAGCAGTCCGACAGGCATCTCCGGGGAGACCCAGTACTTC
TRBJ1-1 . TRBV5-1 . CASSVTANTEAFF TGCGCCAGCAGCGTAACAGCGAACACTGAAGCTTTCTTT
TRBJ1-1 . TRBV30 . CAWRGSRSGTEAFF TGTGCCTGGAGAGGGTCCAGATCAGGGACTGAAGCTTTCTTT
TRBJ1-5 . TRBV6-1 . CASSEAYSNQPQHF TGTGCCAGCAGTGAAGCGTACAGCAATCAGCCCCAGCATTTT
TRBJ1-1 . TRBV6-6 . CAAGRNTEAFF TGTGCCGCAGGGAGGAACACTGAAGCTTTCTTT
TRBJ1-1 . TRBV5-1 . CASSLNPARGNTEAFF TGCGCCAGCAGCTTGAATCCCGCGAGAGGAAACACTGAAGCTTTCTTT
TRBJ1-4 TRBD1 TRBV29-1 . CSVEKTGGGEKLFF TGCAGCGTTGAAAAAACAGGGGGAGGGGAAAAACTGTTTTTT
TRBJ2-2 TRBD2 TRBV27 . CASSPGLAGPGELFF TGTGCCAGCAGTCCCGGACTAGCGGGGCCCGGGGAGCTGTTTTTT
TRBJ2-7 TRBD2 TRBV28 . CASSLGTSGYEQYF TGTGCCAGCAGCTTAGGGACTAGCGGCTACGAGCAGTACTTC
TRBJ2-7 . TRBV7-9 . CASSLAAAGVGEQYF TGTGCCAGCAGCTTAGCCGCGGCAGGGGTAGGTGAGCAGTACTTC
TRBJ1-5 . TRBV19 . CATSGDINQPQHF TGTGCCACTTCAGGGGACATCAATCAGCCCCAGCATTTT
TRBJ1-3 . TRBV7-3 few CASSPRPGPGNTIYF TGTGCCAGCAGCCCCCGCCCCGGGCCCGGAAACACCATATATTTT
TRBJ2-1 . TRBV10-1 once CASSGGTLYNEQFF TGCGCCAGCAGTGGCGGGACCCTTTACAATGAGCAGTTCTTC
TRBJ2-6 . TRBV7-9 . CASSSRTAAVANVLTF TGTGCCAGCAGCTCGAGGACGGCCGCCGTAGCCAACGTCCTGACTTTC
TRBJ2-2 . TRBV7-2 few CASSLGLARGTGELFF TGTGCCAGCAGCTTAGGGCTAGCGAGGGGCACCGGGGAGCTGTTTTTT
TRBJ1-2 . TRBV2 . CASHDLGNYGYTF TGTGCCAGCCATGATTTGGGGAACTATGGCTACACCTTC
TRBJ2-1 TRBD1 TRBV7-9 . CASSQGQYNEQFF TGTGCCAGCAGCCAGGGACAGTACAATGAGCAGTTCTTC
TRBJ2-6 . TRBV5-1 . CASSLGYYDSGANVLTF TGCGCCAGCAGCTTGGGTTACTACGACTCTGGGGCCAACGTCCTGACTTTC
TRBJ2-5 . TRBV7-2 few CASSRGGGSQETQYF TGTGCCAGCAGCCGAGGGGGGGGCTCACAAGAGACCCAGTACTTC
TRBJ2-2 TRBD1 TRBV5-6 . CASRPDRDNGELFF TGTGCCAGCAGACCGGACAGGGATAACGGGGAGCTGTTTTTT
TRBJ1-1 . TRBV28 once CASSWQGNTEAFF TGTGCCAGCAGCTGGCAGGGAAACACTGAAGCTTTCTTT
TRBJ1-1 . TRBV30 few CAWSYQVNAEAFF TGTGCCTGGAGTTATCAGGTAAACGCTGAAGCTTTCTTT
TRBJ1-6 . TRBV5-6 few CASSPPGGSPTLGSPLHF TGTGCCAGCAGCCCGCCGGGAGGGAGCCCCACCTTAGGTTCACCCCTCCACTTT
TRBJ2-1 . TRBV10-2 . CASGLTGNEQFF TGCGCCAGCGGCCTGACAGGAAATGAGCAGTTCTTC
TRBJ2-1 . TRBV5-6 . CASSPGAGRGNEQFF TGTGCCAGCAGCCCAGGGGCTGGCCGGGGGAATGAGCAGTTCTTC
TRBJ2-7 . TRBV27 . CASSQQSQGGRYEQYF TGTGCCAGCAGTCAACAGTCACAGGGAGGTCGATACGAGCAGTACTTC
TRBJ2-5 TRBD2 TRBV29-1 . CSVGRGDTQYF TGCAGCGTTGGGCGGGGGGACACCCAGTACTTC
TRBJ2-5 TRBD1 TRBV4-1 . CASSLPGGETQYF TGCGCCAGCAGCCTTCCAGGGGGAGAGACCCAGTACTTC
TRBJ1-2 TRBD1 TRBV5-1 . CASSLGTGENYGYTF TGCGCCAGCAGCTTGGGGACAGGGGAGAACTATGGCTACACCTTC
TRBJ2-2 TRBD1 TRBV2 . CASSRGQGRTGELFF TGTGCCAGCAGCCGAGGACAGGGGAGGACCGGGGAGCTGTTTTTT
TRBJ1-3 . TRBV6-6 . CASSYGEGPTAIYF TGTGCCAGCAGTTACGGCGAGGGCCCAACCGCCATATATTTT
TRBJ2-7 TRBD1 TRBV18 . CASRDRDYEQYF TGTGCCAGCCGTGACAGGGACTACGAGCAGTACTTC
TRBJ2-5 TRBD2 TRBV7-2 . CASSVRRASGGETQYF TGTGCCAGCAGCGTACGGCGGGCTAGCGGAGGGGAGACCCAGTACTTC
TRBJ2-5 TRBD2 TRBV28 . CASSSPSGERQETQYF TGTGCCAGCAGTTCACCTAGCGGGGAAAGGCAAGAGACCCAGTACTTC
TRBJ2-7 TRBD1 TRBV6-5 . CASRTGQGRGEQYF TGTGCCAGCAGGACAGGACAGGGTAGGGGCGAGCAGTACTTC
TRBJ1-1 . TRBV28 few CASSLGTEAFF TGTGCCAGCAGTTTGGGTACTGAAGCTTTCTTT
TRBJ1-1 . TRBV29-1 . CSGSGSVNTEAFF TGCAGCGGGAGCGGCAGTGTGAACACTGAAGCTTTCTTT
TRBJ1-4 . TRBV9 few CASSVEWGDEKLFF TGTGCCAGCAGCGTAGAATGGGGGGATGAAAAACTGTTTTTT
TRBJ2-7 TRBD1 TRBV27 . CASSLSWDRVWYEQYF TGTGCCAGCAGTTTATCATGGGACAGGGTCTGGTACGAGCAGTACTTC
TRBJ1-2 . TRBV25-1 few CASSEMGRVYGYTF TGTGCCAGCAGTGAAATGGGGAGGGTTTATGGCTACACCTTC
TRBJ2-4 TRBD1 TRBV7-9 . CASSTRTGARNIQYF TGTGCCAGCAGCACGAGGACAGGGGCGAGAAACATTCAGTACTTC
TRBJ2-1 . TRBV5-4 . CASRITGRTSREQFF TGTGCCAGCAGAATCACAGGCCGGACTTCGCGTGAGCAGTTCTTC
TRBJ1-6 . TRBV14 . CASSLARSSYNSPLHF TGTGCCAGCAGCCTCGCGAGGAGCTCCTATAATTCACCCCTCCACTTT
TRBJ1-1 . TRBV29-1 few CSVGGVDTEAFF TGCAGCGTTGGGGGCGTAGATACTGAAGCTTTCTTT
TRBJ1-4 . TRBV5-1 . CASSRGESEKLFF TGCGCCAGCAGCCGGGGGGAATCTGAAAAACTGTTTTTT
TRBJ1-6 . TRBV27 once CASSLTGPVNSPLHF TGTGCCAGCAGTTTAACAGGGCCCGTTAATTCACCCCTCCACTTT